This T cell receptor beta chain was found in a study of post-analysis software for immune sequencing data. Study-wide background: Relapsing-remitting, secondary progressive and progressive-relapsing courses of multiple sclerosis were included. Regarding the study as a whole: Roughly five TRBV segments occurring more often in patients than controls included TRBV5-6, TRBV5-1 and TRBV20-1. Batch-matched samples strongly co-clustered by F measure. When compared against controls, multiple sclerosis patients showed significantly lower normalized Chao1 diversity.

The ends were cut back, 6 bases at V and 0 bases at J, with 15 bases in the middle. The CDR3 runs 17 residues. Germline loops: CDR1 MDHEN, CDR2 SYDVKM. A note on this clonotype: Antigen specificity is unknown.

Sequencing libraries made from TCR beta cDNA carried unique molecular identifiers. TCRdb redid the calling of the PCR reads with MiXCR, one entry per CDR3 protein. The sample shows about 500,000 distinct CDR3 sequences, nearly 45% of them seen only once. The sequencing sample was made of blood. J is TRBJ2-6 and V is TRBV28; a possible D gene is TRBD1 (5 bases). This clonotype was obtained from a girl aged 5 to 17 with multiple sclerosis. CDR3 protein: CASSYTMGLSGANVLTF. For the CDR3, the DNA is TGTGCCAGCAGCTATACTATGGGGCTCTCTGGGGCCAACGTCCTGACTTTC.